The 20 T cell receptor beta chains given below trace back to one sample, sequenced in a study of T-cell memory formation after mild COVID-19. TCRdb reprocessed the 5' RACE reads with MiXCR, giving one entry per CDR3 protein. Here the sample spans about 210,000 distinct CDR3 sequences, approximately 30% being singletons. Material for sequencing was PBMCs or a T cell subset sorted from them (not recorded which). The receptors derive from an adult woman who had mild COVID-19 (a few samples of this study predate the infection). Cell type and time point are not known.

V is TRBV27 and J is TRBJ2-2; TRBD1 might be the D (5 bases). V was shortened by 3 bases and J by 6 bases, with 5 bases between the two germline ends. The CDR3 spans 12 residues. Germline CDR1 reads MNHEY; CDR2 reads SMNVEV (reference sequence). The CDR3 loop is CASSFRAGELFF. For the CDR3, the DNA is TGTGCCAGCAGTTTCAGGGCCGGGGAGCTGTTTTTT.

In its sample, this clonotype was seen a few times. CDR3 amino acids: CASSFVPGSETQYF. The CDR3 DNA follows: TGTGCCAGCAGTTTCGTTCCAGGGTCGGAGACCCAGTACTTC. The rearrangement joins TRBV27 to TRBJ2-5; the D gene is possibly TRBD1 (5 bases). Germline values: CDR1 MNHEY, CDR2 SMNVEV (reference sequence). CDR3 length equals 14 residues. Between the trimmed V and J ends, which lost 3 bases and 5 bases, there was a span of 13 bases.

This clonotype was picked up a small number of times. The J gene is TRBJ2-5, the V gene TRBV11-2; 7 bases align to TRBD2. The CDR3 extends over 15 amino acids. CDR1 and CDR2 from the germline V gene are SGHAT and FQNNGV. V was clipped by 5 bases and J by 5 bases; unmatched bases: 11. The DNA of the CDR3 is TGTGCCAGCAGCGTATTTGGCGGGAGTGGGGAGACCCAGTACTTC. Protein: CASSVFGGSGETQYF.

The genes are TRBV7-6 and TRBJ2-5; 8 bases match TRBD2. The germline CDR1 and CDR2 sequences are SGHVS and FNYEAQ. The V segment lost 4 bases and the J segment 2 bases; nucleotides outside the gene matches: 9. CDR3 length equals 16 residues. DNA of the CDR3: TGTGCCAGCAGCTCCCGACCGGGGGGGCCTCAAGAGACCCAGTACTTC. Its translation is CASSSRPGGPQETQYF.

Only one count was recorded for this clonotype. The V call is TRBV11-3, the J call TRBJ1-2; no reliable D call. This CDR3 is 12 amino acids long. V was clipped by 3 bases and J by 7 bases, with 9 bases between them. CDR1 is SGHNT and CDR2 is YENEEA in the germline V gene. The CDR3, as DNA: TGTGCCAGCAGCTTGGACTATCGTGGCTACACCTTC. Protein: CASSLDYRGYTF.

The J gene is TRBJ2-3, the V gene TRBV3-1; D may correspond to TRBD1 or TRBD2 (5 bases each). CDR1 is LGHDT and CDR2 is YNNKEL in the germline V gene (reference sequence). The ends were cut back, 1 base at V and 2 bases at J, with 10 bases in the middle. There are 15 residues in the CDR3. In DNA form, the CDR3 reads TGTGCCAGCAGCCAAGGGTGGGGACCCACAGATACGCAGTATTTT. It specifies CASSQGWGPTDTQYF.

This clonotype appeared a few times. J is TRBJ2-1 and V is TRBV4-3; a possible D gene is TRBD2 (7 bases). Trimming removed 2 bases at V and 6 bases at J, with 11 bases between. CDR1 LGHNA and CDR2 YSLEER come from the germline V gene. This CDR3 region has 14 residues. CDR3 DNA: TGCGCCAGCAGCCAAACAGGGAGGGTCAATGAGCAGTTCTTC. It codes for CASSQTGRVNEQFF.

J is TRBJ2-1 and V is TRBV4-2; a weak D match, TRBD1 (6 bases). CDR3 length: 16 amino acids. Looked up from germline, CDR1 is LGHNA and CDR2 is YNFKEQ. V was clipped by 0 bases and J by 4 bases, with 13 bases between them. CDR3 amino acids: CASSQENPGQYNEQFF. The CDR3 bases are TGTGCCAGCAGCCAAGAGAATCCGGGACAATACAATGAGCAGTTCTTC.

The chain employs TRBV11-2 and TRBJ2-1; D is unclear. This CDR3 has 13 amino acids. V gave up 10 bases and J gave up 1 base, with 11 bases separating them. Germline V lookup: CDR1 SGHAT, CDR2 FQNNGV. The CDR3 DNA follows: TGTGCCACCCGGCAGGCGTCCTACAATGAGCAGTTCTTC. Amino acids: CATRQASYNEQFF.

This chain uses TRBV7-2 with TRBJ1-2, with no clear D. The length of the CDR3 is 14 residues. V lost 4 bases and J lost 0, with 9 bases in between. Germline-derived CDR1 and CDR2 are SGHTA and FQGNSA. CDR3 in DNA: TGTGCCAGCAGCTGGGATACCGCTAACTATGGCTACACCTTC. This translates into CASSWDTANYGYTF.

The CDR3 nucleotides read TGTGCCAGCAGTTACGTCGTCCACTACGAGCAGTACTTC. Amino acids: CASSYVVHYEQYF. The chain carries TRBV6-2 or TRBV6-3 and TRBJ2-7; unclear D gene. CDR1 is MNHEY and CDR2 is SVGEGT in the germline V gene. Trimming took off 2 bases at V and 3 bases at J, with 8 bases between the two ends. The CDR3 runs to 13 residues.

This clonotype was seen more than once but under ten times. The chain links TRBV20-1 to TRBJ1-2; D not certain. Germline V gene sequence: CDR1 DFQATT, CDR2 SNEGSKA (reference sequence). With 1 base removed from V and 2 bases from J, the gap between germline ends came to 8 bases. The length of the CDR3 is 13 residues. The CDR3 protein is CSARAGPNYGYTF. The CDR3 nucleotides read TGCAGTGCTAGAGCGGGCCCGAACTATGGCTACACCTTC.

The chain uses TRBV29-1 and TRBJ1-2; D is perhaps TRBD1 (6 bases). The germline gives CDR1 SQVTM, CDR2 ANQGSEA. CDR3 size: 14 residues. The V gene lost 0 bases and the J gene lost 8 bases, with 16 bases spanning the gap. CDR3 nucleotides: TGCAGCGTTGAAGAGGTGAACAGGGTAATGGGCTACACCTTC. It codes for CSVEEVNRVMGYTF.

In its sample, this clonotype was seen a few times. The chain employs TRBV20-1 and TRBJ1-5, with TRBD1 identical over 7 bases. The germline CDR1 and CDR2 sequences are DFQATT and SNEGSKA (reference sequence). V lost 6 bases to trimming and J lost 7 bases; unmatched junction nucleotides: 12. The CDR3 spans 14 residues. CDR3 in amino acids: CSAQDRAVGQPQHF. In DNA form, the CDR3 reads TGCAGTGCCCAAGACAGGGCTGTCGGGCAGCCCCAGCATTTT.

Of note for this clonotype: The junction differs from germline at one of its ends, possibly a read error. This chain connects TRBV11-1 to TRBJ2-1, with D perhaps matching TRBD1 (6 bases). CDR3 size: 12 residues. Per the germline V gene, CDR1 is SGHAT and CDR2 is FQDESV (reference sequence). The CDR3 reads CASRTGGYEHFF. CDR3 DNA sequence: TGTGCCAGCAGGACAGGTGGCTATGAGCATTTCTTC.

The chain links TRBV6-5 to TRBJ2-5, with D possibly being TRBD2 (5 bases). The CDR3 spans 14 residues. Looked up from germline, CDR1 is MNHEY and CDR2 is SVGAGI. V was pared by 8 bases and J by 0 bases, with 13 bases between. The CDR3 reads CASAKRSYQETQYF. DNA of the CDR3: TGTGCCAGCGCCAAGCGGTCGTACCAAGAGACCCAGTACTTC.

The chain recombines TRBV4-1 with TRBJ2-5; D is unresolved. The CDR3 is 13 residues long. Germline V gene sequence: CDR1 MGHRA, CDR2 YSYEKL. Trimming stripped 0 bases from V and 3 bases from J, with 5 bases between. DNA of the CDR3: TGCGCCAGCAGCCAAGACTATGAAGAGACCCAGTACTTC. This encodes CASSQDYEETQYF.

This clonotype turned up a few times. CDR3 loop: CASSDQGRREDTQYF. The DNA of the CDR3 is TGTGCCAGCAGTGACCAGGGGCGCCGGGAAGATACGCAGTATTTT. The rearrangement joins TRBV25-1 to TRBJ2-3; possible D gene TRBD1, 6 bases. Germline V lookup: CDR1 MGHDK, CDR2 SYGVNS. This CDR3 spans 15 amino acids. Trimming pared 3 bases from V and 5 bases from J, leaving 15 bases between. The complete variable domain, with remaining parts taken from reference TRBV25-1 and TRBJ2-3, reads EADIYQTPRYLVIGTGKKITLECSQTMGHDKMYWYQQDPGMELHLIHYSYGVNSTEKGDLSSESTVSRIRTEHFPLTLESARPSHTSQYLCASSDQGRREDTQYFGPGTRLTVL.

This clonotype turned up a few times. The rearrangement uses TRBV24-1 and TRBJ2-2; D is perhaps TRBD2 (5 bases). CDR1 and CDR2 from the germline V gene are KGHDR and SFDVKD. V lost 5 bases to trimming and J lost 6 bases, with 12 bases between them. CDR3 length equals 14 residues. CDR3 sequence: CATSASRASGELFF. The CDR3 DNA sequence: TGTGCCACCAGTGCCTCGCGGGCTTCCGGGGAGCTGTTTTTT.

This chain connects TRBV29-1 to TRBJ1-1; no clear D. The CDR3 has 10 amino acids. Germline CDR1 SQVTM, CDR2 ANQGSEA. V lost 6 bases to trimming and J lost 10 bases, with 12 bases between them. CDR3 loop: CSVDKGGAFF. The DNA for the CDR3 is TGCAGCGTGGATAAGGGTGGAGCTTTCTTT.